The 31 T cell receptor beta chains presented below share a single source sample, sequenced in a study of blood T cells in healthy people across ages. Primers used in a second PCR of roughly 7 to 12 cycles were a sample-barcoded 5' primer and a J-beta primer mix. TCRdb ran MiXCR on the 5' RACE reads and lists one entry per CDR3 protein. The repertoire consists of 750,000 to 950,000 distinct CDR3 sequences, with about 28% occurring once and the leading ten covering around 9.6%. The same data also went into a second study, on T cells of mothers and their children.

The sample comprised blood. All receptors come from a woman aged 40-49 years in good health.

The chain is built from TRBV11-2 and TRBJ1-2; unclear D gene. The germline CDR1 and CDR2 sequences are SGHAT and FQNNGV. This CDR3 spans 12 amino acids. With 3 bases removed from V and 4 bases from J, the gap between germline ends came to 6 bases. The CDR3 is CASSFNIYGYTF. For the CDR3, the DNA is TGTGCCAGCAGCTTCAATATCTATGGCTACACCTTC. Filled out from reference TRBV11-2 and TRBJ1-2, the complete variable domain reads EAGVAQSPRYKIIEKRQSVAFWCNPISGHATLYWYQQILGQGPKLLIQFQNNGVVDDSQLPKDRFSAERLKGVDSTLKIQPAKLEDSAVYLCASSFNIYGYTFGSGTRLTVV.

The chain is built from TRBV2 and TRBJ2-2; 8 bases are shared with TRBD1. Germline loops: CDR1 SNHLY, CDR2 FYNNEI. CDR3 length equals 15 residues. V was clipped by 6 bases and J by 4 bases; unmatched bases: 7. CDR3 protein: CASRQLGTGTGELFF. As DNA, the CDR3 is TGTGCCAGCAGACAACTCGGGACAGGCACCGGGGAGCTGTTTTTT. Filled out from reference TRBV2 and TRBJ2-2, the complete variable domain reads EPEVTQTPSHQVTQMGQEVILRCVPISNHLYFYWYRQILGQKVEFLVSFYNNEISEKSEIFDDQFSVERPDGSNFTLKIRSTKLEDSAMYFCASRQLGTGTGELFFGEGSRLTVL.

This clonotype has only a few counts. This chain links TRBV20-1 with TRBJ2-4; D possibly corresponds to TRBD2 (5 bases). Trimming cost V 6 bases and J 13 bases, with 19 bases left between them. This CDR3 is built from 12 residues. From germline, CDR1 is DFQATT and CDR2 SNEGSKA (reference sequence). CDR3 coding DNA: TGCAGTGCCCTGGAACCCTCTAGGGAGCAGTACTTC. Translated, it gives CSALEPSREQYF.

The chain joins TRBV20-1 to TRBJ1-2, with D possibly being TRBD1 (5 bases). The CDR3 runs to 14 residues. CDR1 is DFQATT and CDR2 is SNEGSKA in the germline V gene (reference sequence). V gave up 4 bases and J gave up 4 bases, with 16 bases separating them. The CDR3 DNA reads as TGCAGTGCTAACTGGGACGGACTGTTCTATGGCTACACCTTC. Its translation is CSANWDGLFYGYTF.

The chain carries TRBV7-2 and TRBJ2-1, with D possibly TRBD2 on 5 matching bases. Between the trimmed V and J ends, which lost 6 bases and 0 bases, there was a span of 12 bases. The CDR3 runs 15 residues. CDR1 is SGHTA, CDR2 FQGNSA, per germline. The CDR3 nucleotides are TGTGCCAGCAGACCCCCGGGGTACTCCTACAATGAGCAGTTCTTC. The encoded protein is CASRPPGYSYNEQFF.

This clonotype has a handful of counts. The J gene is TRBJ1-5, the V gene TRBV12-3 or TRBV12-4; D is ambiguous. The length of the CDR3 is 14 residues. Trimming removed 3 bases at V and 7 bases at J, with 13 bases between. CDR3 region: CASSFQGSGQPQHF. CDR3 sequence (DNA): TGTGCCAGCAGTTTCCAAGGGAGTGGGCAGCCCCAGCATTTT.

In its sample, this clonotype was seen many times. The chain recombines TRBV10-3 with TRBJ2-7; D is possibly TRBD1 (5 bases). TRBJ2-5 matches the DNA end more closely, so the J call is doubtful. The germline V gene has CDR1 ENHRY and CDR2 SYGVKD. This CDR3 comprises 14 residues. The CDR3 protein is CAISESGQGETQYF. The CDR3 nucleotides are TGTGCCATCAGTGAGTCGGGGCAGGGAGAGACCCAGTACTTC.

This clonotype was counted only a few times. The gene calls are TRBV20-1 and TRBJ1-4, with a tentative D call TRBD1 (5 bases). From germline, CDR1 is DFQATT and CDR2 SNEGSKA (reference sequence). The CDR3 consists of 14 residues. With 5 bases removed from V and 3 bases from J, the gap between germline ends came to 13 bases. This CDR3 is CSARARGANEKLFF. The CDR3 coding sequence is TGCAGTGCTCGCGCCCGGGGGGCTAATGAAAAACTGTTTTTT.

In its sample, this clonotype was seen many times. CDR3 sequence: CASSLIGQGVQPQHF. The CDR3 DNA follows: TGTGCCAGCAGTTTGATTGGACAGGGGGTCCAGCCCCAGCATTTT. This chain uses TRBV12-3 or TRBV12-4 with TRBJ1-5, with TRBD1 identical over 10 bases. V dropped 3 bases and J dropped 7; count of bases not matched to a gene: 6. The CDR3 length is 15 residues.

This clonotype was recorded a few times. This chain connects TRBV7-9 to TRBJ2-7; tentatively, D is TRBD1 or TRBD2 (5 bases each). CDR3 length: 13 amino acids. The V end lost 8 bases, the J end lost 6 bases, and 17 bases lay between the germline ends. Germline CDR1 is SEHNR and CDR2 is FQNEAQ (reference sequence). The CDR3 coding sequence is TGTGCCAGCGTAGCTCCGGGGACCACCGAGCAGTACTTC. Translating it yields CASVAPGTTEQYF.

The sample holds many counts of this clonotype. The chain recombines TRBV5-5 with TRBJ1-4; D possibly corresponds to TRBD1 (5 bases). Trimming stripped 1 base from V and 0 bases from J, with 13 bases between. The CDR3 consists of 17 residues. Germline assignment: CDR1 SGHKS and CDR2 YYEKEE (reference sequence). CDR3 in DNA: TGTGCCAGCAGCTTGAGTGGCAGGGCCGCAACTAATGAAAAACTGTTTTTT. This translates into CASSLSGRAATNEKLFF.

The sample holds a few counts of this clonotype. The junction shows a germline mismatch at one end, possibly a read error. The V and J genes are TRBV7-2 and TRBJ2-7, with 10 nucleotides matching TRBD1. Germline CDR1 reads SGHTA; CDR2 reads FQGNSA. CDR3 length: 17 residues. The CDR3 region is CAGSAPPGTGVSYEQYF. The CDR3 region has the DNA TGTGCCGGCAGCGCCCCCCCCGGGACAGGGGTCTCCTACGAGCAGTACTTC.

The gene calls are TRBV14 and TRBJ1-2; possibly TRBD1 for D (5 bases). The germline V and J ends were trimmed by 2 bases and 4 bases, with 11 bases remaining between them. This CDR3 comprises 14 residues. CDR1 is SGHDN and CDR2 is FVKESK in the germline V gene. CDR3 DNA: TGTGCCAGCAGCCAAAAGGGACCTGTCTATGGCTACACCTTC. Its translation: CASSQKGPVYGYTF.

The genes are TRBV6-1 and TRBJ2-4, with D tentatively TRBD1 or TRBD2 (6 bases each). The CDR3 has 14 amino acids. Germline V gives CDR1 MNHNS, CDR2 SASEGT. V shed 2 bases and J shed 8 bases, with 13 bases lying between them. CDR3 amino acids: CASSEPRGPDIQYF. The DNA for the CDR3 is TGTGCCAGCAGTGAACCTCGGGGGCCCGACATTCAGTACTTC.

The chain recombines TRBV4-1 with TRBJ2-1; TRBD1 agrees at 9 bases. The CDR3 spans 15 residues. V was pared by 1 base and J by 6 bases, with 4 bases of the junction left unmatched. Germline V CDR1 and CDR2: MGHRA, YSYEKL. CDR3 protein: CASSQGTGASNEQFF. CDR3 nucleotide sequence: TGCGCCAGCAGCCAAGGGACAGGGGCGAGCAATGAGCAGTTCTTC.

This clonotype was seen at least ten times. V and J are TRBV15 and TRBJ2-1; the D call may be TRBD1 or TRBD2 (6 bases each). V dropped 4 bases and J dropped 7 bases, with 14 bases sitting between them. CDR1 is LNHNV and CDR2 is YYDKDF in the germline V gene (reference sequence). The CDR3 is made up of 14 amino acids. CDR3 nucleotide sequence: TGTGCCACCAGCAAAGATCAGGGGAGGAATGAGCAGTTCTTC. It is translated as CATSKDQGRNEQFF.

This clonotype appeared a few times. The chain couples TRBV10-3 to TRBJ2-4; 8 bases line up with TRBD1. J lost 13 bases, V lost 4 bases, and 9 bases had no gene match. The CDR3 is made up of 13 amino acids. Germline V CDR1 and CDR2: ENHRY, SYGVKD. CDR3 in DNA: TGTGCCATCAGTGTTCAGGGGGCAAATGAGCAGTACTTC. Amino acids: CAISVQGANEQYF.

Many counts were recorded for this clonotype. The V gene is TRBV29-1, the J gene TRBJ2-7; 9 positions agree with TRBD1. From germline, CDR1 is SQVTM and CDR2 ANQGSEA. V shed 4 bases, J shed 3 bases, and the junction held 7 bases outside the gene matches. The CDR3 spans 14 residues. CDR3 sequence: CSVAGTGKGYEQYF. The CDR3 nucleotides are TGCAGCGTTGCCGGGACAGGGAAAGGCTACGAGCAGTACTTC.

This clonotype was observed a few times. The chain joins TRBV20-1 to TRBJ1-5, with 7 bases aligning to TRBD1. The V gene end was trimmed by 3 bases and the J gene end by 0 bases; junction bases not matched to a gene: 5. Germline CDR1 is DFQATT and CDR2 is SNEGSKA (reference sequence). CDR3 length: 15 residues. The CDR3 region is CSASFRGGSNQPQHF. The CDR3 coding sequence is TGCAGTGCTAGCTTCAGGGGGGGTAGCAATCAGCCCCAGCATTTT.

This clonotype was seen only a few times. One junction end does not reproduce the germline sequence, and a read error may be involved. The CDR3 nucleotides read TGTACCAGCAGCTTACAGGGCTCCTACAATGAGCGGTTCTTC. Translation gives CTSSLQGSYNERFF. The V gene is TRBV5-6, the J gene TRBJ2-1; D is perhaps TRBD1 (6 bases). Germline assignment: CDR1 SGHDT and CDR2 YYEEEE. This CDR3 has 14 residues.

The table lists this clonotype with many counts. The gene calls are TRBV7-6 and TRBJ2-7; a weak D match, TRBD2 (7 bases). From germline, CDR1 is SGHVS and CDR2 FNYEAQ. V lost 1 base to trimming and J lost 6 bases, with 10 bases between them. The CDR3 has 13 residues. CDR3 nucleotide sequence: TGTGCCAGCAGCTTAGTGGGGGGGCGCGAGCAGTACTTC. This codes for CASSLVGGREQYF.

For this clonotype: A read error may explain this, as a much larger clone is one base away. This chain links TRBV5-1 with TRBJ2-1, with 11 positions matching TRBD1. V lost 3 bases and J lost 10; bases outside the gene matches: 9. The CDR3 totals 15 residues. The germline CDR1 and CDR2 sequences are SGHRS and YFSETQ. The chain's CDR3 is CASSSGQGALYEQFF. The CDR3 nucleotides read TGCGCCAGCAGCTCCGGACAGGGGGCTCTGTACGAGCAGTTCTTC.

With respect to this clonotype: A junction end diverges from the germline sequence, so it may reflect a read error. The chain uses TRBV27 and TRBJ2-3; 8 bases fit TRBD2. The CDR3 spans 17 residues. Looked up from germline, CDR1 is MNHEY and CDR2 is SMNVEV (reference sequence). CDR3: CPSSPDFGRGARYTQYF. The CDR3 DNA reads TGTCCCAGCAGTCCCGATTTCGGGCGGGGGGCCCGATATACGCAGTATTTT.

This clonotype occurred many times. The chain uses TRBV6-5 and TRBJ2-5; 7 bases match TRBD2. The CDR3 is 15 residues long. V lost 6 bases, J lost 1 base, and 8 bases stayed unmatched. From germline, CDR1 is MNHEY and CDR2 SVGAGI. CDR3 nucleotides: TGTGCCAGCAGACGGGAGCGGGGCGTCCAAGAGACCCAGTACTTC. This sequence encodes CASRRERGVQETQYF.

This clonotype was recorded many times. The rearrangement links TRBV7-9 to TRBJ2-7; D tentatively reads TRBD1 or TRBD2 (5 bases each). The CDR3 sequence is 12 residues long. The V end was cut by 4 bases, the J end by 4 bases, with 8 bases between. In germline, CDR1 is SEHNR, CDR2 FQNEAQ (reference sequence). The CDR3 nucleotides are TGTGCCAGCAGCTCGTGGGGGTACGAGCAGTACTTC. Translated: CASSSWGYEQYF. Using reference TRBV7-9 and TRBJ2-7 for the parts outside the CDR3, the full variable domain is DTGVSQNPRHKITKRGQNVTFRCDPISEHNRLYWYRQTLGQGPEFLTYFQNEAQLEKSRLLSDRFSAERPKGSFSTLEIQRTEQGDSAMYLCASSSWGYEQYFGPGTRLTVT.

The sample holds many counts of this clonotype. This CDR3 is CASSPDRSSYEQYF. The DNA of the CDR3 is TGTGCCAGCAGTCCAGACAGGAGCTCCTACGAGCAGTACTTC. The V and J genes are TRBV7-2 and TRBJ2-7, with a weak D call TRBD1 (6 bases). V was trimmed by 6 bases and J by 0 bases, leaving 12 bases between them. Germline CDR1 reads SGHTA; CDR2 reads FQGNSA. CDR3 length: 14 residues.

This clonotype has ten or more counts. A read error may be the cause here, since a much bigger clone is one base away. This chain links TRBV6-4 with TRBJ2-7, with 7 bases fitting TRBD1. Per germline, CDR1 MRHNA and CDR2 SNTAGT. The CDR3 length is 13 residues. The J segment lost 7 bases and the V segment lost 6 bases, leaving 9 bases of the junction unmatched. The CDR3 loop is CASRDRPLREQYF. The DNA of the CDR3 is TGTGCCAGCAGGGACAGGCCCCTACGAGAGCAGTACTTC.

This clonotype has more than one count but fewer than ten. V usage is TRBV12-3 or TRBV12-4 and J usage is TRBJ1-2, with 8 bases identical to TRBD1. The trim removed 6 bases at V and 10 bases at J, leaving 13 bases unmatched. This CDR3 spans 14 amino acids. CDR3 sequence (DNA): TGTGCCAGCAGGAGTTACAGGGGGGGGTCCTTCTACACCTTC. The encoded protein is CASRSYRGGSFYTF.

This clonotype was counted at least ten times. The chain couples TRBV2 to TRBJ2-7; D gene ambiguous. The V gene lost 2 bases and the J gene lost 7 bases, with 9 bases spanning the gap. The CDR3 contains 12 residues. CDR1 and CDR2 (germline): SNHLY, FYNNEI. CDR3: CASSENLREQYF. The CDR3 bases are TGTGCCAGCAGTGAAAATCTCCGGGAGCAGTACTTC.

This clonotype was detected many times. CDR3 sequence (DNA): TGCAGCGTTGGCGGACGGACTTACGAGCAGTACTTC. Amino acids: CSVGGRTYEQYF. The chain joins TRBV29-1 to TRBJ2-7; TRBD2 might be the D (5 bases). V lost 4 bases and J lost 4, with 11 bases in between. CDR3 size: 12 residues. The germline V gene encodes CDR1 SQVTM and CDR2 ANQGSEA.

V is TRBV29-1 and J is TRBJ1-1; D gene ambiguous. Germline CDR1 SQVTM, CDR2 ANQGSEA. This CDR3 region has 12 residues. Trimming stripped 5 bases from V and 5 bases from J, with 12 bases between. CDR3 sequence: CSVPHGGTEAFF. The CDR3 DNA reads as TGCAGCGTTCCTCACGGCGGTACTGAAGCTTTCTTT. The full variable domain, completed using reference TRBV29-1 and TRBJ1-1, is SAVISQKPSRDICQRGTSLTIQCQVDSQVTMMFWYRQQPGQSLTLIATANQGSEATYESGFVIDKFPISRPNLTFSTLTVSNMSPEDSSIYLCSVPHGGTEAFFGQGTRLTVV.